The present T cell receptor beta chain was sequenced within a study of vaccination effects on CD4 cells after COVID-19. About the study: A couple of convalescent patients were sampled 16 days and one week before vaccination.

In the case of this clone: The target antigen is unknown.

Subsequent to a culture period of under twelve days, CD4+ T cells were isolated. The person acquired a PCR-confirmed SARS-CoV-2 infection between March and December 2020. The CDR3 totals 15 residues. V dropped 0 bases and J dropped 3 bases, with 13 bases sitting between them. Germline-derived CDR1 and CDR2 are SGDLS and YYNGEE. Using immunoSEQ multiplex PCR, the repertoire was profiled, and TCRdb retains in-frame clones only, with some absent. The top ten hold roughly 25% of the sample, which has tens of thousands of clones, about two thirds seen once. Findings and caveats of the study: New vaccine-induced clones were the main type among post-vaccine spike-reactive clones in convalescents. Long after vaccination, the clones induced by infection and by vaccine shrank markedly in size.

The rearrangement links TRBV9 to TRBJ2-7; no reliable D call. The receptor was derived from a human donor who had a prior SARS-CoV-2 infection. Source: CD4+ T cells from PBMCs cultured without peptide, taken before COVID-19 vaccination. Written as DNA, the CDR3 is TGTGCCAGCAGCGTAGGCCAGCGATCAAACTACGAGCAGTACTTC. Its protein product is CASSVGQRSNYEQYF. Looking up the rest from reference TRBV9 and TRBJ2-7 gives the full variable domain: DSGVTQTPKHLITATGQRVTLRCSPRSGDLSVYWYQQSLDQGLQFLIQYYNGEERAKGNILERFSAQQFPDLHSELNLSSLELGDSALYFCASSVGQRSNYEQYFGPGTRLTVT.